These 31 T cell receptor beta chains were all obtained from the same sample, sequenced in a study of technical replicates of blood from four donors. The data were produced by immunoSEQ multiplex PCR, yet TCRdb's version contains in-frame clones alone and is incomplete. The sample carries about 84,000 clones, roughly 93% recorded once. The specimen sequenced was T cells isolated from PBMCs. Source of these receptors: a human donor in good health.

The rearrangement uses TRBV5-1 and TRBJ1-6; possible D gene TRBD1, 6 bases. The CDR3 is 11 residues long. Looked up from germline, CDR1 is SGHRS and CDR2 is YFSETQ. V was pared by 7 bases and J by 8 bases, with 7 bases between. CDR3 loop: CASGQHSPLHF. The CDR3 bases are TGCGCCAGCGGACAGCATTCACCCCTCCACTTT.

CDR3 in DNA: TGTGCCAGCAGCTCGACTAGCGGTTTAAACATTCAGTACTTC. Its translation: CASSSTSGLNIQYF. The chain is built from TRBV5-4 and TRBJ2-4; TRBD2 matches at 9 bases. The V and J ends lost 3 bases and 6 bases, in that order; junction bases with no gene match: 4. From germline, CDR1 is SGHNT and CDR2 YYREEE (reference sequence). The CDR3 extends over 14 amino acids.

The CDR3 DNA follows: TGTGCCAGCAGCGAGCCGTCGGGCACAGATACGCAGTATTTT. Encoded protein: CASSEPSGTDTQYF. This rearrangement joins TRBV9 to TRBJ2-3, with D unclear. V lost 3 bases, J lost 1 base, and 9 bases lay in between. The CDR3 is 14 amino acids. From germline, CDR1 is SGDLS and CDR2 YYNGEE.

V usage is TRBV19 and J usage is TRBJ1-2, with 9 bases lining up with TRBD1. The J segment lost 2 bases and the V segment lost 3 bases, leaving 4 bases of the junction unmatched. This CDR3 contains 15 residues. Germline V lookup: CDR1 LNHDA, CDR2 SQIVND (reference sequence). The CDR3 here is CASSIRDRENYGYTF. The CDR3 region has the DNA TGTGCCAGTAGTATTCGGGACAGGGAGAACTATGGCTACACCTTC. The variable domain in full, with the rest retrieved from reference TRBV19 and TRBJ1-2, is DGGITQSPKYLFRKEGQNVTLSCEQNLNHDAMYWYRQDPGQGLRLIYYSQIVNDFQKGDIAEGYSVSREKKESFPLTVTSAQKNPTAFYLCASSIRDRENYGYTFGSGTRLTVV.

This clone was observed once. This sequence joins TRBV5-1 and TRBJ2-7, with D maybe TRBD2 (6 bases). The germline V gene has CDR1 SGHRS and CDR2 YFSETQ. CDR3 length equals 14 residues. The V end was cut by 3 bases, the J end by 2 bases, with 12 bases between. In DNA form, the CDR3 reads TGCGCCAGCAGCTCGAGCGGGCCACCCTACGAGCAGTACTTC. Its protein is CASSSSGPPYEQYF.

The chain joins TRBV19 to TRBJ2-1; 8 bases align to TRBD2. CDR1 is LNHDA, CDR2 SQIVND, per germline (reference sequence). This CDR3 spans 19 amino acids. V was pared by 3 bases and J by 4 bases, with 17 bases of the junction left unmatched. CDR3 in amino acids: CASSIQGPLTSGLYNEQFF. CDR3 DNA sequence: TGTGCCAGTAGTATTCAGGGACCTTTAACTAGCGGTCTATACAATGAGCAGTTCTTC.

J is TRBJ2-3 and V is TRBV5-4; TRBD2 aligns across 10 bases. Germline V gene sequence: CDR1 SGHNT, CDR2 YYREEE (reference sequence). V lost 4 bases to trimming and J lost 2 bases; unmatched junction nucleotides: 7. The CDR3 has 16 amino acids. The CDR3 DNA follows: TGTGCCAGCAGCCCCGGGACTAGCGCATCCACAGATACGCAGTATTTT. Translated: CASSPGTSASTDTQYF.

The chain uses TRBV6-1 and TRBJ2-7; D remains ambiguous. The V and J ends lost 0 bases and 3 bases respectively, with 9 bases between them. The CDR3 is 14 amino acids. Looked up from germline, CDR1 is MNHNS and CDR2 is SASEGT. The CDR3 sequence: CASSEAIGGYEQYF. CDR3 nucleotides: TGTGCCAGCAGTGAAGCGATCGGCGGCTACGAGCAGTACTTC.

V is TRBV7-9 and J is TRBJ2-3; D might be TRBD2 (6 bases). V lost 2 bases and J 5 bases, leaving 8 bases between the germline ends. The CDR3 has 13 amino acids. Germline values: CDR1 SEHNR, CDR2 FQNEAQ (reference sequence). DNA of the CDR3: TGTGCCAGCAGCTTACTGGGGGGAGATACGCAGTATTTT. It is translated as CASSLLGGDTQYF.

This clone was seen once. CDR3 sequence (DNA): TGCAGCGTTGAAGATCGCCGTCGGGGAGCTGGAAACACCATATATTTT. Translated, it gives CSVEDRRRGAGNTIYF. This chain connects TRBV29-1 to TRBJ1-3; no definite D call. V was trimmed by 0 bases and J by 2 bases, leaving 14 bases between them. Germline assignment: CDR1 SQVTM and CDR2 ANQGSEA. The CDR3 is 16 residues long. Looking up the rest from reference TRBV29-1 and TRBJ1-3 gives the full variable domain: SAVISQKPSRDICQRGTSLTIQCQVDSQVTMMFWYRQQPGQSLTLIATANQGSEATYESGFVIDKFPISRPNLTFSTLTVSNMSPEDSSIYLCSVEDRRRGAGNTIYFGEGSWLTVV.

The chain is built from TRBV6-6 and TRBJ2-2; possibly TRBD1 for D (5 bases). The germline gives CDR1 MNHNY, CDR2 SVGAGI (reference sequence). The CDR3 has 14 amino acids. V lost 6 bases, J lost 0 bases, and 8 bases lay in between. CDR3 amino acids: CASRDTANTGELFF. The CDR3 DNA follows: TGTGCCAGCAGGGACACGGCGAACACCGGGGAGCTGTTTTTT.

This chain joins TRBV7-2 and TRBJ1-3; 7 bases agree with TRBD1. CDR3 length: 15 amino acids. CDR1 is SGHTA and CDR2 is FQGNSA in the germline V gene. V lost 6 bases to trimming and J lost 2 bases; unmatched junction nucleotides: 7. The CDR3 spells CASSLLTGAGNTIYF. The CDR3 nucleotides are TGTGCCAGCAGTTTATTAACAGGGGCTGGAAACACCATATATTTT. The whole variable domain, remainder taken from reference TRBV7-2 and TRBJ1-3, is GAGVSQSPSNKVTEKGKDVELRCDPISGHTALYWYRQSLGQGLEFLIYFQGNSAPDKSGLPSDRFSAERTGGSVSTLTIQRTQQEDSAVYLCASSLLTGAGNTIYFGEGSWLTVV.

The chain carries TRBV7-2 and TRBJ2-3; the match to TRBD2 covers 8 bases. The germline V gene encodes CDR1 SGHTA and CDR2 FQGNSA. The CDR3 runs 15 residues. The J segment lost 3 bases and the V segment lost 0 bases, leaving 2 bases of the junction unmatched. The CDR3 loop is CASSLAGRGTDTQYF. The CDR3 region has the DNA TGTGCCAGCAGCTTAGCCGGGAGGGGGACAGATACGCAGTATTTT.

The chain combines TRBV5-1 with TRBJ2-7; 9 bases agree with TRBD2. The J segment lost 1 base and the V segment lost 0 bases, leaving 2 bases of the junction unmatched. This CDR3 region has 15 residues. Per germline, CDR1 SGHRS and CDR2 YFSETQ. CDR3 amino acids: CASSLGLAASYEQYF. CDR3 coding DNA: TGCGCCAGCAGCTTGGGACTAGCGGCTTCCTACGAGCAGTACTTC.

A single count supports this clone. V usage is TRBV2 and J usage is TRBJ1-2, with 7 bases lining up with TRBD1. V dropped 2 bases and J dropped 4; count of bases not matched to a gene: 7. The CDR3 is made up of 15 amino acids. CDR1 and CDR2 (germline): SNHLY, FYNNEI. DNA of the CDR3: TGTGCCAGCAGTGAACAGAGACAGGGTTTCTATGGCTACACCTTC. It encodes CASSEQRQGFYGYTF.

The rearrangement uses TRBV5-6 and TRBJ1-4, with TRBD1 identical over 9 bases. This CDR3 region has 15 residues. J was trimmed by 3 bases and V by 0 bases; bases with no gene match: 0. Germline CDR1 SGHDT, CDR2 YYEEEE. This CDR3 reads CASSLGDRANEKLFF. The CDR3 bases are TGTGCCAGCAGCTTGGGGGACAGGGCTAATGAAAAACTGTTTTTT.

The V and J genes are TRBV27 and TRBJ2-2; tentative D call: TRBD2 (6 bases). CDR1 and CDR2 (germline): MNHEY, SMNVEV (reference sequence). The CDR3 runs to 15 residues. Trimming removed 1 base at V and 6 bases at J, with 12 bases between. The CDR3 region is CASSLFKTGAGELFF. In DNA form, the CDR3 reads TGTGCCAGCAGTTTATTCAAGACGGGGGCCGGGGAGCTGTTTTTT.

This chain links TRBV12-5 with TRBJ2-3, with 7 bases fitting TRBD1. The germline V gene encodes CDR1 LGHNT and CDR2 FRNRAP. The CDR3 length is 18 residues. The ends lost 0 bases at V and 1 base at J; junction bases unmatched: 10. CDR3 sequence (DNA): TGTGCTAGTGGTTTGGTTCGGACAGGCGCCCAACGCACAGATACGCAGTATTTT. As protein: CASGLVRTGAQRTDTQYF.

CDR3 residues: CASSFQEGAFF. Here the CDR3 DNA reads TGTGCCAGCAGTTTCCAGGAAGGAGCTTTCTTT. The gene calls are TRBV28 and TRBJ1-1; D unresolved. This CDR3 spans 11 amino acids. V lost 3 bases and J 10 bases, leaving 9 bases between the germline ends. Germline V lookup: CDR1 MDHEN, CDR2 SYDVKM.

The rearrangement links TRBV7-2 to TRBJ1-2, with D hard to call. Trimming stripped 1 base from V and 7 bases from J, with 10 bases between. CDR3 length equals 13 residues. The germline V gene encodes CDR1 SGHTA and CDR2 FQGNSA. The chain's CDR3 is CASSLGAGSGYTF. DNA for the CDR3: TGTGCCAGCAGCTTAGGGGCCGGATCTGGCTACACCTTC.

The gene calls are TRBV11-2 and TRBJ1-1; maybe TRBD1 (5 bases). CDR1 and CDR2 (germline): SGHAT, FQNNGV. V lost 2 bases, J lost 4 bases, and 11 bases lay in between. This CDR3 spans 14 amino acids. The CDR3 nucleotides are TGTGCCAGCAGCTTATATGGGGGGGTCACTGAAGCTTTCTTT. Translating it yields CASSLYGGVTEAFF.

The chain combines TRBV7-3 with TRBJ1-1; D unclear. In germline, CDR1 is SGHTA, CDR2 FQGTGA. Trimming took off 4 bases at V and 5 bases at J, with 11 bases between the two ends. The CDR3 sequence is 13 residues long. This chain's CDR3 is CASSYETRTEAFF. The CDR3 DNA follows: TGTGCCAGCAGCTACGAAACGAGGACTGAAGCTTTCTTT.

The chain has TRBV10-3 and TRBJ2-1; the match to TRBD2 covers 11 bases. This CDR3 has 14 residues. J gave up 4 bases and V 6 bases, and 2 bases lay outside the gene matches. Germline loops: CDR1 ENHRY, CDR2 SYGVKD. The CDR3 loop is CAIRGTSGYNEQFF. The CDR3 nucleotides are TGTGCCATCAGGGGGACTAGCGGTTACAATGAGCAGTTCTTC.

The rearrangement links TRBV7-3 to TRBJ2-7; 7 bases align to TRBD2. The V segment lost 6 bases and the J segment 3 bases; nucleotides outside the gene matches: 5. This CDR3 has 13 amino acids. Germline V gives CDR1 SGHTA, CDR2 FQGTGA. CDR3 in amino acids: CASSLTSDYEQYF. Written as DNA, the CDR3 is TGTGCCAGCAGTCTTACTAGCGACTACGAGCAGTACTTC.

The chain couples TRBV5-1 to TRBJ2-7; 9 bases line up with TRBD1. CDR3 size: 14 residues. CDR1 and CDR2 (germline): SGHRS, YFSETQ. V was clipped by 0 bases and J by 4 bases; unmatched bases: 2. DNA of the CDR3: TGCGCCAGCAGCTTGGGAGACAGGGGGTACGAGCAGTACTTC. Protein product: CASSLGDRGYEQYF.

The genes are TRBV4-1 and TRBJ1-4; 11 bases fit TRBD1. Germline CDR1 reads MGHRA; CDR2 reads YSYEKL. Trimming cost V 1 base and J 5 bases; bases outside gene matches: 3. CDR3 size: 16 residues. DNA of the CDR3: TGCGCCAGCAGCCAAGGGACAGGGGGCCGGAATGAAAAACTGTTTTTT. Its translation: CASSQGTGGRNEKLFF.

CDR3 amino acids: CASSTTGDTYEQYF. The CDR3 nucleotides read TGCGCCAGCAGCACGACAGGGGATACCTACGAGCAGTACTTC. The rearrangement joins TRBV5-1 to TRBJ2-7; 8 positions match TRBD1. This CDR3 contains 14 residues. The V and J ends lost 4 bases and 2 bases, in that order; junction bases with no gene match: 5. Germline V gives CDR1 SGHRS, CDR2 YFSETQ.

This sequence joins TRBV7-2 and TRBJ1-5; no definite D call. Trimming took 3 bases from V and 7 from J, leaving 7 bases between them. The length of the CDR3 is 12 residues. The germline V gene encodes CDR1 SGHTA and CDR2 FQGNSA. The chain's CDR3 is CASSLTVQPQHF. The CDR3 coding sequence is TGTGCCAGCAGCTTGACTGTCCAGCCCCAGCATTTT.

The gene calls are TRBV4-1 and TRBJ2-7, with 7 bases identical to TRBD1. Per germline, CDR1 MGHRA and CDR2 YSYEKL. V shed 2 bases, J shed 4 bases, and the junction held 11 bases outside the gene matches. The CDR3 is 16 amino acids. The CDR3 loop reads CASSQPTGTASYEQYF. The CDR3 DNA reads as TGCGCCAGCAGCCAACCGACCGGGACAGCATCATACGAGCAGTACTTC.

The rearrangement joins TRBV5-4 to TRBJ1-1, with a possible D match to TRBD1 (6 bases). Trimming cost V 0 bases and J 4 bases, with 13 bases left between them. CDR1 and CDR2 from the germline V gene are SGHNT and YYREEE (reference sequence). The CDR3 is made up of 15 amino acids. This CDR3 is CASSLAVSDSTEAFF. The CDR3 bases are TGTGCCAGCAGCTTGGCTGTCTCGGACAGCACTGAAGCTTTCTTT. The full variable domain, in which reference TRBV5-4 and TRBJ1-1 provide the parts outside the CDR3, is ETGVTQSPTHLIKTRGQQVTLRCSSQSGHNTVSWYQQALGQGPQFIFQYYREEENGRGNFPPRFSGLQFPNYSSELNVNALELDDSALYLCASSLAVSDSTEAFFGQGTRLTVV.

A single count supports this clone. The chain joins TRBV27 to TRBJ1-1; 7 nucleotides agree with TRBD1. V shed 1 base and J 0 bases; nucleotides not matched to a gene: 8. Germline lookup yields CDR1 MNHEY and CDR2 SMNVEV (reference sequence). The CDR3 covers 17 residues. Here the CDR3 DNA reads TGTGCCAGCAGTTTATTTTGGCAGGGGGGTATGAACACTGAAGCTTTCTTT. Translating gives CASSLFWQGGMNTEAFF.